The rows below give T cell receptor beta chains drawn from one sample of a study of response to subunit inactivated influenza vaccine. TCRdb independently ran MiXCR on the RT-PCR reads; one entry per CDR3 protein. The data contain 150,000 to 200,000 distinct CDR3 sequences, around 9% of them singletons. Material: non-naive T cells sorted from PBMCs, obtained on the day of vaccination. The source of these receptors is a man between 45 and 60 years old who received an inactivated influenza vaccine. The CDR3 runs from the conserved cysteine through the conserved F or W. The order of the fields is D gene, V gene, J gene, clone size, CDR3 protein, CDR3 DNA. The D gene is left open where the match is weak. Not all rows give a size; the values are once, few, many and, for expanded clones, a class.

-,TRBV28,TRBJ2-7,many,CASRRANYEQYF,TGTGCCAGCAGACGGGCGAACTACGAGCAGTACTTC
-,TRBV6-2/TRBV6-3,TRBJ2-5,-,CASSYYRTQETQYF,TGTGCCAGCAGTTATTATAGGACGCAAGAGACCCAGTACTTC
TRBD1,TRBV6-4,TRBJ2-4,few,CASGPGGNIQYF,TGTGCCAGCGGACCAGGGGGAAACATTCAGTACTTC
TRBD1,TRBV9,TRBJ2-3,-,CASSPRTGRTDTQYF,TGTGCCAGCAGCCCCCGGACAGGACGCACAGATACGCAGTATTTT
-,TRBV6-2/TRBV6-3,TRBJ2-7,-,CASSYPSSYSYEQYF,TGTGCCAGCAGTTATCCCAGCTCGTACTCCTACGAGCAGTACTTC
-,TRBV12-3/TRBV12-4,TRBJ2-5,few,CASSLGRGGTQYF,TGTGCCAGCAGTTTGGGCAGGGGGGGGACCCAGTACTTC
TRBD1,TRBV7-9,TRBJ1-2,few,CASSEELTGGADYGYTF,TGTGCCAGCAGCGAAGAGCTCACAGGGGGCGCTGACTATGGCTACACCTTC
-,TRBV6-1,TRBJ2-7,few,CASSQGPSYEQYF,TGTGCCAGCAGCCAGGGCCCCTCCTACGAGCAGTACTTC
-,TRBV6-2/TRBV6-3,TRBJ2-5,many,CASSYGRGPETQYF,TGTGCCAGCAGTTACGGCCGCGGTCCAGAGACCCAGTACTTC
TRBD1,TRBV10-2,TRBJ2-2,few,CASSEHEDRETGELFF,TGCGCCAGCAGTGAACATGAGGACAGGGAGACCGGGGAGCTGTTTTTT
-,TRBV14,TRBJ2-5,many,CASSRYQETQYF,TGTGCCAGCAGTAGATACCAAGAGACCCAGTACTTC
-,TRBV12-3/TRBV12-4,TRBJ2-2,many,CASNRRITGELFF,TGTGCCAGCAATCGGCGGATCACCGGGGAGCTGTTTTTT
TRBD1,TRBV6-2/TRBV6-3,TRBJ2-1,few,CASSSPGQGYNEQFF,TGTGCCAGCAGTTCCCCGGGACAGGGCTACAATGAGCAGTTCTTC
-,TRBV12-3/TRBV12-4,TRBJ2-7,many,CASSSLDEQYF,TGTGCCAGCAGCTCCCTTGACGAGCAGTACTTC
-,TRBV12-3/TRBV12-4,TRBJ2-7,-,CASSSPRTALSYEQYF,TGTGCCAGCAGTTCCCCCCGGACAGCCCTTTCCTACGAGCAGTACTTC
-,TRBV27,TRBJ2-1,-,CASSLDRLSYNEQFF,TGTGCCAGCAGTTTAGACAGATTGTCCTACAATGAGCAGTTCTTC
-,TRBV20-1,TRBJ1-4,-,CSARGPGSEKLFF,TGCAGTGCTAGGGGTCCGGGGAGTGAAAAACTGTTTTTT
-,TRBV20-1,TRBJ2-7,-,CSASKTVNSYEQYF,TGCAGTGCTAGTAAGACAGTGAACTCCTACGAGCAGTACTTC
-,TRBV7-2,TRBJ2-7,-,CASNSRYNPYEQYF,TGTGCCAGCAACTCTAGGTACAACCCCTACGAGCAGTACTTC
-,TRBV28,TRBJ1-1,-,CASRTHRGIRDTEAFF,TGTGCCAGCAGAACCCATAGGGGTATTCGGGACACTGAAGCTTTCTTT
-,TRBV6-5,TRBJ1-4,few,CASSYSISGRNEKLFF,TGTGCCAGCAGTTACTCGATCTCGGGTAGAAATGAAAAACTGTTTTTT
TRBD2,TRBV19,TRBJ2-7,few,CASSIAASGTSTEQYF,TGTGCCAGTAGTATAGCGGCTAGCGGGACCTCTACCGAGCAGTACTTC
TRBD2,TRBV7-2,TRBJ2-1,-,CASSSGLAGAYNEQFF,TGTGCCAGCAGCTCGGGACTAGCGGGGGCTTACAATGAGCAGTTCTTC
TRBD1,TRBV25-1,TRBJ2-7,many,CASSDSSGQGVYEQYF,TGTGCCAGCAGTGATTCCTCGGGACAGGGGGTATACGAGCAGTACTTC
TRBD1,TRBV7-9,TRBJ1-2,-,CASSSTGGAGGYTF,TGTGCCAGCAGCTCCACAGGGGGCGCAGGTGGCTACACCTTC
-,TRBV15,TRBJ2-1,-,CATSSARGTYNEQFF,TGTGCCACCAGCAGCGCCCGGGGTACCTACAATGAGCAGTTCTTC
-,TRBV15,TRBJ2-1,few,CATSRSRSGNEQFF,TGTGCCACCAGCAGATCCCGGAGCGGCAATGAGCAGTTCTTC
TRBD2,TRBV14,TRBJ2-1,few,CASSRGLPNGEQFF,TGTGCCAGCAGCCGGGGACTACCCAACGGTGAGCAGTTCTTC
-,TRBV19,TRBJ2-5,few,CASSQGFIGETQYF,TGTGCCAGTAGTCAAGGATTCATTGGAGAGACCCAGTACTTC
TRBD2,TRBV14,TRBJ2-3,-,CASSSSAGGPGDTQYF,TGTGCCAGCAGCTCCAGCGCGGGGGGGCCCGGAGATACGCAGTATTTT